This T cell receptor beta chain was obtained from a study of regulatory T cells in long-lasting Graves disease. For the study at large: Treatment with antithyroid drugs for over 5 years, together with positive TSH receptor antibodies, meant persistent Graves' disease. Study conclusions and caveats: With persistent disease, TRBV28, TRBJ1-2 and TRBJ2-5 were the favored segments. Persistent-disease Graves' patients showed less TCR diversity than new cases.

HTBI primers from iRepertoire and Arm-PCR of CDR3 regions yielded the TCR beta libraries. Original methodology: Gene usage covered about 62 TRBV and 14 TRBJ segments. TCRdb ran MiXCR on the multiplex PCR reads and lists one entry per CDR3 protein. The authors' filters were not applied to this entry. The sample comprises a few hundred thousand distinct CDR3 sequences, roughly 25% of which are singletons, and around 30% rests with the top ten. This CDR3 has 14 amino acids. From germline, CDR1 is MNHNS and CDR2 SASEGT. Turning to this clonotype: Its antigen is undetermined. A much larger clone is a single base away; this may be a read error.

Time point: persistent/refractory GD, antithyroid drugs over 5 years with positive TRAb. Isolated PBMC RNA provided the starting material for the TCR library. The clonotype comes from a middle-aged woman with Graves disease. The rearrangement joins TRBV6-1 to TRBJ2-7; D remains unclear. The specimen comprised peripheral blood mononuclear cells (PBMCs), sampled when the disease was refractory, from a patient treated with antithyroid drugs. For the CDR3, the DNA is TGTGCCAGCAGTGATTCAGCCCAGAACTACGTGCAGTACTTC. Translating gives CASSDSAQNYVQYF.